The T cell receptor beta chain under discussion was sequenced for a study of T cell responses to AZD1222 COVID-19 vaccine. This CDR3 is 11 amino acids long. Remarks on this clone: Its antigen is not identified.

Study-wide results and limits: Donors were chiefly white British, with a greater number of females, and clonal diversity was perhaps underestimated. Close to half of spike-specific TCRs reportedly recognize unmutated variant regions. Vaccine-related CD4 TCRs covered spike, predominating at 160-218 and 743-854. Sampled repertoires all dated from after the peak T cell response.

Sequencing was performed with immunoSEQ multiplex PCR; in TCRdb, only in-frame clones are kept and a portion is missing. The table includes approximately 140,000 clones, around 83% detected once. The TCR sequence derives from an adult in good health. The chain recombines TRBV21-1 with TRBJ1-1; TRBD1 reflects the table's D call only, with no check against the DNA. TRBV21-1 is classified as a pseudogene. This material consisted of peripheral blood, taken on day 0 of MenACWY control vaccination. As DNA, the CDR3 is TGTGCAGGACAACCGAACACTGAAGCTTTCTTT. It encodes CAGQPNTEAFF.